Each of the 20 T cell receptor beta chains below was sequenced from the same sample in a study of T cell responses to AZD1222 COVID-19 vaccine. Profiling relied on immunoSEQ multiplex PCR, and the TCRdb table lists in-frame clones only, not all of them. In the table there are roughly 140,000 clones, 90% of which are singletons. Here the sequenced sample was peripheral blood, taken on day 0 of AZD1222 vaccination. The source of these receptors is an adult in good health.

The CDR3 region is CASSAGSTMFKQYF. DNA for the CDR3: TGTGCCAGCAGCGCCGGTAGTACGATGTTCAAGCAGTACTTC. The J gene is TRBJ2-7, the V gene TRBV3-1 (or the pseudogene TRBV3-2); D gene unclear. Trimming pared 5 bases from V and 8 bases from J, leaving 19 bases between. Germline CDR1 is LGHDT and CDR2 is YNNKEL (reference sequence). The CDR3 is 14 amino acids.

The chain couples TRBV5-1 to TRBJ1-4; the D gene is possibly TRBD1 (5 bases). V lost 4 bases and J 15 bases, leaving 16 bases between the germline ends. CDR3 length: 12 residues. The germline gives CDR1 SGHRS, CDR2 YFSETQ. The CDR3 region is CASSVAGKQMFF. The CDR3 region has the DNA TGCGCCAGCAGCGTGGCAGGGAAACAAATGTTTTTT.

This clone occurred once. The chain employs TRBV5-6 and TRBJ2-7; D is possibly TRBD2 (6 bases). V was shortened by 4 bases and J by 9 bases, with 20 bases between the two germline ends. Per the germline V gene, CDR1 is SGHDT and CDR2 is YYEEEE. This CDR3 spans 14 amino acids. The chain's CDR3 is CASSAGLDQTMQYF. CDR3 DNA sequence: TGTGCCAGCAGCGCGGGACTCGACCAGACGATGCAGTACTTC.

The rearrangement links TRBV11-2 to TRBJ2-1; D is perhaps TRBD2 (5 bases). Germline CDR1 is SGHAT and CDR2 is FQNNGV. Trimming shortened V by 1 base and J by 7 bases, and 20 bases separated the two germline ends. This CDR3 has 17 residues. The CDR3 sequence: CASSLGSGVAARNEQFF. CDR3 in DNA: TGTGCCAGCAGCTTAGGGTCCGGGGTAGCCGCGAGGAATGAGCAGTTCTTC.

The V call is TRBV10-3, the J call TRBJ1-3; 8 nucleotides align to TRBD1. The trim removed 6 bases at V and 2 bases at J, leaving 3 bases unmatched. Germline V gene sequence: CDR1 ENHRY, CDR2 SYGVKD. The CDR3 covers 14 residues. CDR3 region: CAIRTDRAGNTIYF. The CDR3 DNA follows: TGTGCCATCAGGACGGACAGGGCTGGAAACACCATATATTTT.

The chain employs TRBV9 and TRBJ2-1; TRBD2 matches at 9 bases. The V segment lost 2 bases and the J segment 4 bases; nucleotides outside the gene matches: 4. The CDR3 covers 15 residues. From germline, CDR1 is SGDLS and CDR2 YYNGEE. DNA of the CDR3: TGTGCCAGCAGCGTCGGGCTAGCGGGGTACAATGAGCAGTTCTTC. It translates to CASSVGLAGYNEQFF.

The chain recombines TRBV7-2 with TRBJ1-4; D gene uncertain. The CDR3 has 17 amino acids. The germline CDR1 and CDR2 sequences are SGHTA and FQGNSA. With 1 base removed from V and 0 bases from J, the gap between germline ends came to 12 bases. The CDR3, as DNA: TGTGCCAGCAGCTTAGTCCGAAGGGTGGCAACTAATGAAAAACTGTTTTTT. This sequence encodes CASSLVRRVATNEKLFF. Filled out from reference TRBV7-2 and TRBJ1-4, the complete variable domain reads GAGVSQSPSNKVTEKGKDVELRCDPISGHTALYWYRQSLGQGLEFLIYFQGNSAPDKSGLPSDRFSAERTGGSVSTLTIQRTQQEDSAVYLCASSLVRRVATNEKLFFGSGTQLSVL.

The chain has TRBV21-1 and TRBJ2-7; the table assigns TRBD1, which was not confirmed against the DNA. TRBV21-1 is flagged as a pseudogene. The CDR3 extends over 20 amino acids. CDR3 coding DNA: TGTGCCAGCAGCAAAGCCCGCCCCTGTAGGGGCTTCGACTCCCACTACGAGCAGTACTTC. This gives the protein CASSKARPCRGFDSHYEQYF.

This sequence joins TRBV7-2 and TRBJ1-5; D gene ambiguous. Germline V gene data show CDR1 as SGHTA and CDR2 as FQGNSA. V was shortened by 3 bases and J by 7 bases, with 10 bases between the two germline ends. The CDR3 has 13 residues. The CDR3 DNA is TGTGCCAGCAGCTTCAAGGGTGAACAGCCCCAGCATTTT. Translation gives CASSFKGEQPQHF.

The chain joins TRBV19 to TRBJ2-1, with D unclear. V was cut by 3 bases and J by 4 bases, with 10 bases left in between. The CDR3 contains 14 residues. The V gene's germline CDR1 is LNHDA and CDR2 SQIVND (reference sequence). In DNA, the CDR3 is TGTGCCAGTAGTATCGAGGCGGTATACAATGAGCAGTTCTTC. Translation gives CASSIEAVYNEQFF. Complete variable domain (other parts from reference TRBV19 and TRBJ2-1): DGGITQSPKYLFRKEGQNVTLSCEQNLNHDAMYWYRQDPGQGLRLIYYSQIVNDFQKGDIAEGYSVSREKKESFPLTVTSAQKNPTAFYLCASSIEAVYNEQFFGPGTRLTVL.

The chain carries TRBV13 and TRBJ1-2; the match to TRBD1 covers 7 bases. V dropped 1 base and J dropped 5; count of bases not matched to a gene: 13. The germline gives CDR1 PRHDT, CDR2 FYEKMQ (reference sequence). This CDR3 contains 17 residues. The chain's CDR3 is CASSLALYPAGGYGYTF. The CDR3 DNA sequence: TGTGCCAGCAGCTTAGCTTTGTATCCCGCAGGGGGGTATGGCTACACCTTC.

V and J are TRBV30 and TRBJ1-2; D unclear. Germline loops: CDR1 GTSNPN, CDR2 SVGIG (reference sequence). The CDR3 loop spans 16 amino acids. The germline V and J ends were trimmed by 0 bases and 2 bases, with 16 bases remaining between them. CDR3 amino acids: CAWSVLQLNGNYGYTF. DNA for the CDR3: TGTGCCTGGAGTGTACTACAGCTTAACGGAAACTATGGCTACACCTTC. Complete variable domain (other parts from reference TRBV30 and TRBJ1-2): SQTIHQWPATLVQPVGSPLSLECTVEGTSNPNLYWYRQAAGRGLQLLFYSVGIGQISSEVPQNLSASRPQDRQFILSSKKLLLSDSGFYLCAWSVLQLNGNYGYTFGSGTRLTVV.

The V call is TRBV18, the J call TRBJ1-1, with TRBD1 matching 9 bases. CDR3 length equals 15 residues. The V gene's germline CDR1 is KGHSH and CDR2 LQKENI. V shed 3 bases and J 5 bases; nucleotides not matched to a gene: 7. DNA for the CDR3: TGTGCCAGCTCACCGGGGACAGGGTCAAATACTGAAGCTTTCTTT. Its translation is CASSPGTGSNTEAFF.

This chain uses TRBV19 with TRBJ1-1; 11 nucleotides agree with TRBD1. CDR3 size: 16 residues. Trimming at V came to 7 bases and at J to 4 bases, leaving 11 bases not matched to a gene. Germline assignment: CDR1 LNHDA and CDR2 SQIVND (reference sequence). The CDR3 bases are TGTGCCAGTACCAAAGGGGGGACAGGGGGGTTCACTGAAGCTTTCTTT. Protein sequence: CASTKGGTGGFTEAFF.

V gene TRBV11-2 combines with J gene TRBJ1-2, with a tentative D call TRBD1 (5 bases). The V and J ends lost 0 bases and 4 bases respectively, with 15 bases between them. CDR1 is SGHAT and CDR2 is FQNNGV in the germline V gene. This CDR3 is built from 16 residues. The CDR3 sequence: CASSLDLGVNSYGYTF. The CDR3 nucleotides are TGTGCCAGCAGCTTAGATCTGGGGGTGAACAGCTATGGCTACACCTTC.

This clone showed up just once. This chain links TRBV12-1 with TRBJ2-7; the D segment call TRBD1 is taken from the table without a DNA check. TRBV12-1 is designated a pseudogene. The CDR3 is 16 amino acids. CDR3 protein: CASSPFPGTGGWEQYF. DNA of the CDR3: TGTGCCAGCAGCCCTTTTCCCGGGACAGGGGGTTGGGAGCAGTACTTC.

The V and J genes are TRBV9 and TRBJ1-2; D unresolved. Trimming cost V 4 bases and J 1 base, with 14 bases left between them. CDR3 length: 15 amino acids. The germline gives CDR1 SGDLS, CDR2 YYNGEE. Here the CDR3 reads CASSPRTDHNYGYTF. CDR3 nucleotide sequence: TGTGCCAGCAGCCCCCGGACTGACCATAACTATGGCTACACCTTC. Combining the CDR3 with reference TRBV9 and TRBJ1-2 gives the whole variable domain DSGVTQTPKHLITATGQRVTLRCSPRSGDLSVYWYQQSLDQGLQFLIQYYNGEERAKGNILERFSAQQFPDLHSELNLSSLELGDSALYFCASSPRTDHNYGYTFGSGTRLTVV.

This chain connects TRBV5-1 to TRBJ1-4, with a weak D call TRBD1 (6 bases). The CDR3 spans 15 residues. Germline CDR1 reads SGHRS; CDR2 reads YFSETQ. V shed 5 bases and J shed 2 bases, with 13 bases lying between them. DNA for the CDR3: TGCGCCAGCAGTCAATATCAGGGGACTAATGAAAAACTGTTTTTT. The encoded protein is CASSQYQGTNEKLFF.

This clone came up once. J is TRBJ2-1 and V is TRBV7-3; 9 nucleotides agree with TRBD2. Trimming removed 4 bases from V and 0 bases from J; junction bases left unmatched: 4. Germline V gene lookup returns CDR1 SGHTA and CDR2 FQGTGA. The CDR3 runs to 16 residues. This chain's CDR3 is CASSSNSGSSYNEQFF. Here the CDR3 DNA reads TGTGCCAGCAGCTCAAATAGCGGGAGCTCCTACAATGAGCAGTTCTTC. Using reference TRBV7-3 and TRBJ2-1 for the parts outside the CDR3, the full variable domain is GAGVSQTPSNKVTEKGKYVELRCDPISGHTALYWYRQSLGQGPEFLIYFQGTGAADDSGLPNDRFFAVRPEGSVSTLKIQRTERGDSAVYLCASSSNSGSSYNEQFFGPGTRLTVL.

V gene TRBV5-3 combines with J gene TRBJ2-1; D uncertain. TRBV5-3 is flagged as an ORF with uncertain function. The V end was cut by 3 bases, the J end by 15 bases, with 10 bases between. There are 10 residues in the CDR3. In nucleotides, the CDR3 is TGTGCCAGAAGCTGCATTTCTTGGTTCTTC. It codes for CARSCISWFF.